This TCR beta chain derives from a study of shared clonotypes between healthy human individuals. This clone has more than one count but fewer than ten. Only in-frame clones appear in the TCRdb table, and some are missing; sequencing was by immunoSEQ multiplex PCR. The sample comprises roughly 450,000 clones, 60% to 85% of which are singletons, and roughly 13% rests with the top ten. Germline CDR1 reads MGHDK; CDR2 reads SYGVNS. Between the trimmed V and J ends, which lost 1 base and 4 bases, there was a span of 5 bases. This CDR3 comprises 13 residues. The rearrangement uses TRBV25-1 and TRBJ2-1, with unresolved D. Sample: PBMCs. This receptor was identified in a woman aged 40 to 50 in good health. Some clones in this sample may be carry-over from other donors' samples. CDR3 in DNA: TGTGCCAGCAGTGAATGGGCTTACAATGAGCAGTTCTTC. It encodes CASSEWAYNEQFF. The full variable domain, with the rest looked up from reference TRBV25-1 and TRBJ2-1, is EADIYQTPRYLVIGTGKKITLECSQTMGHDKMYWYQQDPGMELHLIHYSYGVNSTEKGDLSSESTVSRIRTEHFPLTLESARPSHTSQYLCASSEWAYNEQFFGPGTRLTVL.